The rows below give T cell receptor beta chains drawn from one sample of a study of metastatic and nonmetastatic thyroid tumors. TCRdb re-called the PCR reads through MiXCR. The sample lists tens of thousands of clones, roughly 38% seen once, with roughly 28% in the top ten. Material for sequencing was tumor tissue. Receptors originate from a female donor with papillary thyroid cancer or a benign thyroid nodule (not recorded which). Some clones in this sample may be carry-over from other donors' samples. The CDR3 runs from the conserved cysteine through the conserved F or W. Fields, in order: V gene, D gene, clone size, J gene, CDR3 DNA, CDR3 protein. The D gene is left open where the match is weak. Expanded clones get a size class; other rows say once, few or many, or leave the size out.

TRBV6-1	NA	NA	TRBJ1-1	TGTGCCAGCAGTGTAGGACAGTTGGGAGAAGCTTTCTTT	CASSVGQLGEAFF
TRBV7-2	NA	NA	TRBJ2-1	TGTGCCAGCGTAGCTCAGGGATACAATGAGCAGTTCTTC	CASVAQGYNEQFF
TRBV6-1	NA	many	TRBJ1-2	TGTGCCAGCAGTCCCCGAGGGTTCGGCTACACCTTC	CASSPRGFGYTF
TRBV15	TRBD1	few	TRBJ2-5	TGTGCCACCAGCAGGGACAGGGGGCTAGAGACCCAGTACTTC	CATSRDRGLETQYF
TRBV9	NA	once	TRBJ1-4	TGTGCCAGCAGCGTCGATGCAACTAATGAAAAACTGTTTTTT	CASSVDATNEKLFF
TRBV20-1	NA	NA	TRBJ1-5	TGCAGTGCTAGAAAAGGGTTGGGGGACTTAAATCAGCCCCAGCATTTT	CSARKGLGDLNQPQHF
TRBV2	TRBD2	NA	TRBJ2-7	TGTGCCAGCAGCGCCGAACTAGCGGGAGGCCCCTACGAGCAGTACTTC	CASSAELAGGPYEQYF
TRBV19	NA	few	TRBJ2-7	TGTGCCAGTAAGAGGGACTACGGGGGCTCCGAGCAGTACTTC	CASKRDYGGSEQYF
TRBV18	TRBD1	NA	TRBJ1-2	TGTGCCAGCGAGAGCCCCGGGACAGAGGCTAACTATGGCTACACCTTC	CASESPGTEANYGYTF
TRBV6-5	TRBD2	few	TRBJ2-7	TGTGCCAGCATTTTTGAAGGTCGACTAGCCTCCCTCGAGCAGTACTTC	CASIFEGRLASLEQYF
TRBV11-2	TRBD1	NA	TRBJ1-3	TGTGCCAGCAGCGCCGGGACAGCCTCTGGAAACACCATATATTTT	CASSAGTASGNTIYF
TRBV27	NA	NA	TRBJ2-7	TGTGCCAGCAGTTTAGTCCTCAGAGGGGAGCAGTACTTC	CASSLVLRGEQYF
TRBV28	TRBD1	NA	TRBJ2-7	TGTGCCAGCAGTTTAGGGACAGGAGTCTACGAGCAGTACTTC	CASSLGTGVYEQYF
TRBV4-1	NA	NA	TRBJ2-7	TGCGCCAGCAGCCTGGTGGGGGCCACCTACGAGCAGTACTTC	CASSLVGATYEQYF
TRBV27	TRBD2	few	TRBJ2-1	TGTGCCAGCAGTACCGGACTAGACAACAATGAGCAGTTCTTC	CASSTGLDNNEQFF
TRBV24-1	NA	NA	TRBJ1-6	TGTGCCACCAGTGATGGGGTTTCACCCCTCCACTTT	CATSDGVSPLHF
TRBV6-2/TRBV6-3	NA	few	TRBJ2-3	TGTGCCAGCAGGGCAGACAAGGCGGGCACAGATACGCAGTATTTT	CASRADKAGTDTQYF
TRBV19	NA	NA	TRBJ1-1	TGTGCCAGTAGTATTAGCAGGGGAGGAGCTTTCTTT	CASSISRGGAFF
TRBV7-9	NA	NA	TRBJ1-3	TGTGCCAGCAGCTTTGTTTCGGGAAACACCATATATTTT	CASSFVSGNTIYF
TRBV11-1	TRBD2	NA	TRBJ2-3	TGTGCCAGCAGCCCCTTAGCGGGAGGGGGCACAGATACGCAGTATTTT	CASSPLAGGGTDTQYF
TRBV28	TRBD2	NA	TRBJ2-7	TGTGCCAGCAGGGGGGGGTCGGCCTACGAGCAGTACTTC	CASRGGSAYEQYF
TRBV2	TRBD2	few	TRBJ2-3	TGTGCCAGCAAGGCGGGAGTGGTATCCGATACGCAGTATTTT	CASKAGVVSDTQYF
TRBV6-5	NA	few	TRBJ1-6	TGTGCCAGCAGTTACTCGAACAATTCACCCCTCCACTTT	CASSYSNNSPLHF